These 10 T cell receptor beta chains share one sample of origin, sequenced in a study of graft-versus-host responses after intestinal transplantation. Libraries were prepared by immunoSEQ multiplex PCR; TCRdb keeps only in-frame clonotypes and omits some of them. The table lists 60,000 or so clones, around 91% of them singletons, with 2.5% to 3% in the top ten. This sample comprised PBMCs, obtained about 120 days after intestinal transplantation. Receptors were obtained from a human patient who received an intestinal transplant, so some T cells may come from the graft donor.

V and J are TRBV29-1 and TRBJ1-1; D gene uncertain. Germline V gene sequence: CDR1 SQVTM, CDR2 ANQGSEA. CDR3 length equals 12 residues. V shed 4 bases and J shed 0 bases, with 6 bases lying between them. CDR3 DNA sequence: TGCAGCGTTGTCCTCCTGAACACTGAAGCTTTCTTT. The encoded protein is CSVVLLNTEAFF.

The genes are TRBV7-6 and TRBJ1-1; possible D gene TRBD1, 5 bases. V lost 5 bases, J lost 0 bases, and 10 bases lay in between. Germline CDR1 is SGHVS and CDR2 is FNYEAQ. The CDR3 totals 14 residues. The CDR3 reads CASSTGTVNTEAFF. The CDR3 DNA reads as TGTGCCAGCAGCACCGGGACGGTGAACACTGAAGCTTTCTTT.

The chain combines TRBV28 with TRBJ2-1; 11 bases fit TRBD2. With 6 bases clipped from V and 9 bases from J, the junction kept 7 bases outside the gene matches. Germline V gene lookup returns CDR1 MDHEN and CDR2 SYDVKM. There are 14 residues in the CDR3. The CDR3 DNA reads as TGTGCCAGCAGGTCTGCCGGGACTAGCGGTGAGCAGTTCTTC. Its translation is CASRSAGTSGEQFF.

This chain joins TRBV2 and TRBJ2-1; D gene ambiguous. V was clipped by 2 bases and J by 10 bases, with 12 bases between them. The germline CDR1 and CDR2 sequences are SNHLY and FYNNEI. The CDR3 has 13 amino acids. CDR3 region: CASSELWEVEQFF. As DNA, the CDR3 is TGTGCCAGCAGTGAACTGTGGGAAGTCGAGCAGTTCTTC. The full variable domain, rest sourced from reference TRBV2 and TRBJ2-1, is EPEVTQTPSHQVTQMGQEVILRCVPISNHLYFYWYRQILGQKVEFLVSFYNNEISEKSEIFDDQFSVERPDGSNFTLKIRSTKLEDSAMYFCASSELWEVEQFFGPGTRLTVL.

The rearrangement uses TRBV5-4 and TRBJ1-3; TRBD1 agrees at 8 bases. The CDR3 spans 13 residues. Per germline, CDR1 SGHNT and CDR2 YYREEE (reference sequence). The trim removed 7 bases at V and 7 bases at J, leaving 7 bases unmatched. The CDR3 nucleotides read TGTGCCAGCGGAGACAGGGGAGGGAACACCATATATTTT. Protein sequence: CASGDRGGNTIYF.

The rearrangement joins TRBV30 to TRBJ2-3; possibly TRBD1 for D (8 bases). V was cut by 7 bases and J by 4 bases, with 21 bases left in between. Looked up from germline, CDR1 is GTSNPN and CDR2 is SVGIG (reference sequence). This CDR3 is 15 amino acids long. CDR3 sequence reads: CAFYSGTGGADTQYF. In DNA, the CDR3 is TGTGCCTTTTACAGCGGGACAGGAGGGGCAGATACGCAGTATTTT.

This chain connects TRBV7-8 to TRBJ2-4, with no clear D. Germline-derived CDR1 and CDR2 are SGHVS and FQNEAQ. The CDR3 is 17 residues long. Trimming left V 3 bases short and J 2 bases short, with 17 bases between. CDR3 sequence (DNA): TGTGCCAGCAGCTTCACACCCCGAATTGCGCCCAAAAACATTCAGTACTTC. Translation gives CASSFTPRIAPKNIQYF.

This rearrangement joins TRBV29-1 to TRBJ1-1, with a weak D call TRBD1 (6 bases). This CDR3 comprises 11 residues. The germline V gene has CDR1 SQVTM and CDR2 ANQGSEA. CDR3 DNA sequence: TGCAGTTACAGGGTGTACACTGAAGCTTTCTTT. This sequence encodes CSYRVYTEAFF.

This CDR3 reads CASSRGERSLHF. The CDR3 DNA reads TGTGCCAGCTCACGGGGGGAACGATCCCTCCACTTT. The chain uses TRBV18 and TRBJ1-6, with a tentative D call TRBD1 (5 bases). CDR1 is KGHSH, CDR2 LQKENI, per germline. This CDR3 region has 12 residues. Trimming stripped 4 bases from V and 14 bases from J, with 12 bases between.

The CDR3 spells CASSQGLAGGNTQYF. The CDR3 nucleotides are TGCGCCAGCAGCCAAGGGCTAGCGGGAGGGAATACGCAGTATTTT. The chain combines TRBV4-1 with TRBJ2-3, with 12 bases aligning to TRBD2. The CDR3 loop spans 15 amino acids. The J segment lost 7 bases and the V segment lost 1 base, leaving 3 bases of the junction unmatched. In germline, CDR1 is MGHRA, CDR2 YSYEKL.